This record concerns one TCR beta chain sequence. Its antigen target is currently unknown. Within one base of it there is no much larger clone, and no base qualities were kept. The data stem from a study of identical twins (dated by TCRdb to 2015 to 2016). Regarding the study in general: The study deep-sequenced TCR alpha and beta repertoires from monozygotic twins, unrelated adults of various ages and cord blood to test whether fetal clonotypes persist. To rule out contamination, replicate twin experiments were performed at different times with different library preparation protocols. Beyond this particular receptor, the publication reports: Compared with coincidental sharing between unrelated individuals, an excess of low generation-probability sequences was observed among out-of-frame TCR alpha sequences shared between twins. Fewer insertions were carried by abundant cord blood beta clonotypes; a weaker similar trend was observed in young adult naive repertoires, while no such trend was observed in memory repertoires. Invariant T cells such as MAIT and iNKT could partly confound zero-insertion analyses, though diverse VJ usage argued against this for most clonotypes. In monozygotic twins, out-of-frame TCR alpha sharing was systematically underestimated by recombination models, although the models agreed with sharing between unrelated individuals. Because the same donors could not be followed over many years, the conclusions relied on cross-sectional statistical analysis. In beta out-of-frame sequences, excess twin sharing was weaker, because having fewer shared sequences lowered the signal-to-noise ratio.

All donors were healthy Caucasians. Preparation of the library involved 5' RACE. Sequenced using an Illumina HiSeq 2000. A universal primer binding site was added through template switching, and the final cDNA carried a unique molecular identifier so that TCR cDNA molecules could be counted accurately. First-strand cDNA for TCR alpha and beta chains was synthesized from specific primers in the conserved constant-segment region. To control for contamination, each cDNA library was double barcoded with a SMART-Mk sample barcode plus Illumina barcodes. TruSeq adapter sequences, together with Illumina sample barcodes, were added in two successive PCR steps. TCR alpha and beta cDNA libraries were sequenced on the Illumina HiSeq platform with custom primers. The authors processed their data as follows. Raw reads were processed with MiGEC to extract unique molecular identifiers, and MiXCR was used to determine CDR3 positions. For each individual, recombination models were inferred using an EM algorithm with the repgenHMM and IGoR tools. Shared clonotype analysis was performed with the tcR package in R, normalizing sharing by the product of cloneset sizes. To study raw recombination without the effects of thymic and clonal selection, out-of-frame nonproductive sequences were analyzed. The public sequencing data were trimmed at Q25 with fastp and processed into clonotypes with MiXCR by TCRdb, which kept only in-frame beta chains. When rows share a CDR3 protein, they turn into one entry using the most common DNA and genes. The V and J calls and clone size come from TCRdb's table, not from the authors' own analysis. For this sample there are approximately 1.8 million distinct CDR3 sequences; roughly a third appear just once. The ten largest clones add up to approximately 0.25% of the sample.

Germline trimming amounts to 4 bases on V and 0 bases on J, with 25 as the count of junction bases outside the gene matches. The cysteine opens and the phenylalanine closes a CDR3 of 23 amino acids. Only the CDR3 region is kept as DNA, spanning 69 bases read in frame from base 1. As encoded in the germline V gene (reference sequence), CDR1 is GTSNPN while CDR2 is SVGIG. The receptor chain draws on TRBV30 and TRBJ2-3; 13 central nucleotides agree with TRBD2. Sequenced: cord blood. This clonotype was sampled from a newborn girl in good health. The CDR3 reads CAWTLPGLAGVEDEHPSTDTQYF. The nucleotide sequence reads TGTGCCTGGACCCTCCCTGGACTAGCGGGAGTCGAAGACGAACATCCTAGCACAGATACGCAGTATTTT.